This T cell receptor (beta chain) was observed in a study of T cell responses to AZD1222 COVID-19 vaccine. Assay used: immunoSEQ multiplex PCR; TCRdb lists only in-frame clones, some missing. The sample has 100,000 to 150,000 clones, roughly 91% seen once. The length of the CDR3 is 14 residues. From germline, CDR1 is WNHNN and CDR2 SYGVQD (reference sequence). After removal of 9 bases from V and 5 bases from J, the junction contained 5 bases not matched to a gene. This TCR was sampled from an adult in good health. The starting material was peripheral blood, obtained on day 0 of MenACWY control vaccination. V usage is TRBV10-1 and J usage is TRBJ2-1; 12 bases fit TRBD2. CDR3 in amino acids: CASRASGGDNEQFF. CDR3 coding DNA: TGCGCCAGTAGAGCTAGCGGGGGGGACAATGAGCAGTTCTTC.